This TCR beta chain stems from a study of T cell responses to AZD1222 COVID-19 vaccine. Comments on this clone: The antigen is unknown.

The method was immunoSEQ multiplex PCR; TCRdb's version includes in-frame clones alone and lacks a portion of them. Of over 120,000 clones listed, about 92% were seen once; the top ten hold around 3.5%. V was clipped by 1 base and J by 6 bases; unmatched bases: 7. Germline V gene lookup returns CDR1 MNHNY and CDR2 SVGAGI (reference sequence). CDR3 length equals 15 residues. Points from the study as a whole: At study baseline, merely a handful of AZD1222 recipients were seropositive.

This TCR came from an adult who received the AZD1222 COVID-19 vaccine. The chain joins TRBV6-6 to TRBJ1-1; the match to TRBD1 covers 8 bases. Sequencing was performed on peripheral blood, taken 28 days after the second AZD1222 dose. CDR3 coding DNA: TGTGCCAGCAGTTACTTACAGGGGGTAGGGGCTGAAGCTTTCTTT. This gives the protein CASSYLQGVGAEAFF.